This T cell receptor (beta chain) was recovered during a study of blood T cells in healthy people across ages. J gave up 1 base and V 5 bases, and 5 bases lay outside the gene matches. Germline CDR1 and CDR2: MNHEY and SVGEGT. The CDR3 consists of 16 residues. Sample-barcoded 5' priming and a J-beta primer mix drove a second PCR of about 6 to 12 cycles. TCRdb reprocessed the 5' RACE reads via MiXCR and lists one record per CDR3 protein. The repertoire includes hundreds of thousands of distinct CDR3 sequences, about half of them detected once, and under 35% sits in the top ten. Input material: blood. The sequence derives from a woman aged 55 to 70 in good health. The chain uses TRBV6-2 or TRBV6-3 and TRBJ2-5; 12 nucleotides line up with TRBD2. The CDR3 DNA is TGTGCCAGCAGTGACGGACTAGCGGGACCCCAAGAGACCCAGTACTTC. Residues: CASSDGLAGPQETQYF.